The 9 T cell receptor beta chains below were found in one sample sequenced in a study of CD8 T cells in ankylosing spondylitis. In TCRdb, the 5' RACE reads were re-called with MiXCR into one record per CDR3 protein. This sample yields some 350,000 distinct CDR3 sequences, of which about 15% are seen a single time; 0.95% to 1.4% belongs to the top ten. Source material: blood, either unsorted or a sorted T cell fraction (not recorded which). These receptors were collected from a male donor with ankylosing spondylitis or in good health (not recorded which).

The chain is built from TRBV5-8 and TRBJ1-1, with 7 nucleotides matching TRBD1. Germline V lookup: CDR1 SGHTS, CDR2 YDEGEE. The CDR3 loop spans 13 amino acids. J was trimmed by 4 bases and V by 2 bases; bases with no gene match: 2. CDR3 region: CASSLPGGTEAFF. CDR3 nucleotides: TGTGCCAGCAGCTTACCAGGGGGCACTGAAGCTTTCTTT.

Only a few counts were recorded for this clonotype. The chain employs TRBV5-6 and TRBJ1-3; D gene unclear. CDR3 size: 16 residues. Germline V lookup: CDR1 SGHDT, CDR2 YYEEEE. Trimming pared 2 bases from V and 0 bases from J, leaving 12 bases between. The CDR3 DNA reads TGTGCCAGCAGCTTCGGACCGACCATCTCTGGAAACACCATATATTTT. Translation: CASSFGPTISGNTIYF.

The CDR3 nucleotides read TGTGCCAGCACCTCGTGGGACGGAGCAACTAATGAAAAACTGTTTTTT. It specifies CASTSWDGATNEKLFF. The chain has TRBV12-3 or TRBV12-4 and TRBJ1-4; weak D call: TRBD1 (5 bases). The CDR3 covers 16 residues. V shed 7 bases and J shed 0 bases, with 15 bases lying between them.

The chain carries TRBV15 and TRBJ1-5; no clear D. The CDR3 covers 13 residues. Trimming took off 1 base at V and 3 bases at J, with 4 bases between the two ends. CDR1 is LNHNV, CDR2 YYDKDF, per germline (reference sequence). This chain's CDR3 is CATSRGINQPQHF. The CDR3 bases are TGTGCCACCAGCAGAGGAATCAATCAGCCCCAGCATTTT.

There are a few counts of this clonotype. The chain joins TRBV20-1 to TRBJ1-6; D may be TRBD1 (6 bases). The CDR3 spans 14 residues. V shed 3 bases and J shed 7 bases, with 13 bases lying between them. CDR1 and CDR2 from the germline V gene are DFQATT and SNEGSKA (reference sequence). CDR3 nucleotide sequence: TGCAGTGCTAGTAAGGACAGAATAAATTCACCCCTCCACTTT. Its protein product is CSASKDRINSPLHF.

This clonotype was counted a few times. The chain has TRBV20-1 and TRBJ2-3; the match to TRBD2 covers 10 bases. This CDR3 has 15 amino acids. The V gene's germline CDR1 is DFQATT and CDR2 SNEGSKA (reference sequence). The V segment lost 4 bases and the J segment 2 bases; nucleotides outside the gene matches: 6. CDR3 nucleotide sequence: TGCAGTGCTACAGCGGGGGGGCCCCACACAGATACGCAGTATTTT. Translating it yields CSATAGGPHTDTQYF.

This clonotype was seen only once. V and J are TRBV2 and TRBJ2-4, with 11 bases identical to TRBD1. This CDR3 has 14 amino acids. V dropped 5 bases and J dropped 5; count of bases not matched to a gene: 2. Per germline, CDR1 SNHLY and CDR2 FYNNEI. The CDR3 reads CASSPDRGQNIQYF. The CDR3 nucleotides read TGTGCCAGCAGTCCGGACAGGGGGCAAAACATTCAGTACTTC.

This chain joins TRBV11-3 and TRBJ2-7; D not resolved. The CDR3 is 15 amino acids. With 1 base removed from V and 6 bases from J, the gap between germline ends came to 16 bases. CDR1 is SGHNT and CDR2 is YENEEA in the germline V gene. CDR3 residues: CASSLGVAAEGEQYF. The CDR3 DNA is TGTGCCAGCAGCTTAGGGGTTGCGGCGGAAGGCGAGCAGTACTTC.

This clonotype was seen at least ten times. The CDR3, as DNA: TGCGCCAGCAGCTTGGCCCCGGGGGAAAACGGCTACACCTTC. This codes for CASSLAPGENGYTF. V gene TRBV5-1 combines with J gene TRBJ1-2, with a possible D match to TRBD1 (5 bases). Germline loops: CDR1 SGHRS, CDR2 YFSETQ. The CDR3 contains 14 residues. Trimming left V 0 bases short and J 8 bases short, with 14 bases between.